Below, one T cell receptor beta chain is given with its context. This record belongs to a study of blood T cell repertoires in COVID-19. Study overall: The United States, Italy and Spain provided the acute and convalescent COVID-19 samples.

Trimming took off 0 bases at V and 2 bases at J, with 17 bases between the two ends. Germline CDR1 and CDR2: SNHLY and FYNNEI. The CDR3 runs 18 residues. The authors' processing: Estimates of nucleated cell counts were drawn from the amplification of reference gene primers. The assay was immunoSEQ multiplex PCR, and TCRdb's table has in-frame clones only and misses some. That table furnishes V, J and clone size, whereas the DNA furnished D and trimming. In the table there are over 250,000 clones, about 80% of which are singletons. V gene TRBV2 combines with J gene TRBJ1-3; D is possibly TRBD1 (6 bases). This receptor was taken from a woman older than 75 with acute or convalescent COVID-19. The sample consisted of peripheral blood. CDR3 in DNA: TGTGCCAGCAGTGAAGCTGGGCAGGGGATTAGGCCTGGAAACACCATATATTTT. Amino acids: CASSEAGQGIRPGNTIYF.